The 12 T cell receptor beta chains below were found in one sample sequenced in a study of identical twins. TCRdb reprocessed the 5' RACE reads via MiXCR and lists one record per CDR3 protein. Of 500,000 to 650,000 distinct CDR3 sequences listed, about 7% are singletons. Separately, the same data were catalogued under a study of yellow fever vaccine responses in identical twins.

The sequencing input was PBMCs. These receptors all come from a young woman in good health.

This clonotype was counted only a few times. The chain links TRBV5-1 to TRBJ1-1; D gene uncertain. The germline CDR1 and CDR2 sequences are SGHRS and YFSETQ. Trimming left V 4 bases short and J 0 bases short, with 10 bases between. This CDR3 comprises 14 residues. The CDR3 is CASSPSVMNTEAFF. The CDR3 coding sequence is TGCGCCAGCAGCCCTTCGGTCATGAACACTGAAGCTTTCTTT.

This clonotype was picked up a small number of times. The chain carries TRBV5-6 and TRBJ2-5; 13 bases align to TRBD2. Trimming removed 7 bases from V and 4 bases from J; junction bases left unmatched: 4. Per the germline V gene, CDR1 is SGHDT and CDR2 is YYEEEE. The CDR3 contains 14 residues. In DNA, the CDR3 is TGTGCCAGCGGGACTAGCGGGGCCCCAGAGACCCAGTACTTC. As protein: CASGTSGAPETQYF.

This clonotype was recorded at least ten times. The CDR3 loop reads CAISESSFREQFF. In nucleotides, the CDR3 is TGTGCCATCAGTGAGTCGTCTTTTCGGGAGCAGTTCTTC. This chain connects TRBV10-3 to TRBJ2-1, with D unclear. Germline lookup yields CDR1 ENHRY and CDR2 SYGVKD. V lost 0 bases and J lost 10, with 10 bases in between. CDR3 length: 13 amino acids.

This clonotype was seen ten or more times. V usage is TRBV10-3 and J usage is TRBJ2-1; D is possibly TRBD1 (6 bases). The CDR3 covers 14 residues. Trimming stripped 5 bases from V and 6 bases from J, with 14 bases between. Germline lookup yields CDR1 ENHRY and CDR2 SYGVKD. The CDR3: CAISQSQGANEQFF. CDR3 nucleotide sequence: TGTGCCATCAGTCAATCACAGGGAGCCAATGAGCAGTTCTTC.

The chain is built from TRBV2 and TRBJ1-2, with a weak D call TRBD1 (5 bases). Trimming removed 7 bases from V and 4 bases from J, with 16 bases in between. Germline CDR1 SNHLY, CDR2 FYNNEI. The CDR3 has 14 residues. For the CDR3, the DNA is TGTGCCAGCACCCTACCGACAGCGCTCTATGGCTACACCTTC. Amino acid sequence: CASTLPTALYGYTF.

This clonotype turned up a few times. The CDR3 DNA is TGTGCCAGCAGTGAAGGGGCCAGGGTGGTAACCGGGGAGCTGTTTTTT. This gives the protein CASSEGARVVTGELFF. The chain links TRBV2 to TRBJ2-2, with TRBD1 as a possible D gene (5 bases). The germline CDR1 and CDR2 sequences are SNHLY and FYNNEI. The CDR3 is made up of 16 amino acids. Trimming removed 1 base from V and 5 bases from J, with 14 bases in between.

This clonotype occurred many times. This rearrangement joins TRBV4-1 to TRBJ2-7; D is uncertain. This CDR3 has 15 amino acids. Germline lookup yields CDR1 MGHRA and CDR2 YSYEKL. Trimming stripped 2 bases from V and 2 bases from J, with 13 bases between. The CDR3, as DNA: TGCGCCAGCAGCCAACAAGATTCCTCTGCCTACGAGCAGTACGTC. Its protein is CASSQQDSSAYEQYV.

V and J are TRBV20-1 and TRBJ2-5; 8 nucleotides align to TRBD1. Germline loops: CDR1 DFQATT, CDR2 SNEGSKA (reference sequence). The CDR3 runs to 14 residues. V gave up 5 bases and J gave up 4 bases; unmatched junction bases: 9. The CDR3 DNA reads TGCAGTGCTTCTCCGACAGGGGATCGAGAGACCCAGTACTTC. It is translated as CSASPTGDRETQYF.

The gene calls are TRBV27 and TRBJ2-5; 7 bases map to TRBD1. The CDR3 extends over 15 amino acids. The V gene's germline CDR1 is MNHEY and CDR2 SMNVEV (reference sequence). Trimming took 7 bases from V and 5 from J; bases not matched to a gene: 13. This chain's CDR3 is CASTQRDRKGETQYF. The CDR3 DNA is TGTGCCAGCACTCAAAGGGACAGAAAGGGGGAGACCCAGTACTTC.

V is TRBV18 and J is TRBJ2-1, with D maybe TRBD1 (6 bases). The CDR3 covers 15 residues. Germline lookup yields CDR1 KGHSH and CDR2 LQKENI. V was cut by 4 bases and J by 8 bases, with 18 bases left in between. The CDR3 reads CASSQGEKMADEQFF. CDR3 sequence (DNA): TGTGCCAGCTCACAGGGGGAGAAGATGGCCGATGAGCAGTTCTTC.

This clonotype was detected many times. The chain carries TRBV16 and TRBJ2-7, with D perhaps TRBD1 (5 bases). This CDR3 spans 13 amino acids. Trimming removed 0 bases at V and 2 bases at J, with 5 bases between. The germline V gene encodes CDR1 KGHSY and CDR2 FQNENV. The CDR3 bases are TGTGCCAGCAGCCAATCAGGGGCCTACGAGCAGTACGTC. This translates into CASSQSGAYEQYV.

This clonotype was counted ten times or more. The rearrangement links TRBV5-6 to TRBJ2-2, with 8 bases aligning to TRBD1. Germline CDR1 SGHDT, CDR2 YYEEEE. With 0 bases clipped from V and 4 bases from J, the junction kept 8 bases outside the gene matches. This CDR3 comprises 17 residues. This CDR3 reads CASSLVSGGLGTGELFF. As DNA, the CDR3 is TGTGCCAGCAGCTTGGTATCAGGGGGCCTCGGCACCGGGGAGCTGTTTTTT.